This T cell receptor beta chain was retrieved from a study of T cell responses to AZD1222 COVID-19 vaccine. Broader study findings: At study baseline, merely roughly 6 AZD1222 recipients were seropositive.

On this clone itself: What it binds is not known.

Here immunoSEQ multiplex PCR was the method, and the copy in TCRdb shows in-frame clones only, minus some. The sample yields fewer than 150,000 clones, approximately 90% seen once. Germline V gives CDR1 KGHSH, CDR2 LQKENI. V trimming: 5 bases; J trimming: 3 bases; junction bases outside the gene matches: 1. The CDR3 covers 14 residues. The chain uses TRBV18 and TRBJ1-4; 9 nucleotides align to TRBD1. This clonotype was sampled from an adult in good health. The specimen was peripheral blood, collected on day 0 of AZD1222 vaccination. CDR3 amino acids: CASSGQGPNEKLFF. The CDR3 DNA follows: TGTGCCAGCTCAGGACAGGGGCCTAATGAAAAACTGTTTTTT.